This T cell receptor (beta chain) was sequenced during a study of blood T cell repertoires in COVID-19. Looking at the study overall: Researchers got acute and convalescent COVID-19 samples from the United States, Italy and Spain.

In the authors' methods: How many nucleated cells were present was estimated from reference gene primer amplification. TCRdb's copy holds only in-frame clones and misses some; the assay was immunoSEQ multiplex PCR. Clonal size and the V and J genes are those of that table, whereas D and trimming came from the DNA. The sample lists about 150,000 clones, 80% to 90% seen once, with roughly 2.2% in the top ten. This CDR3 is 16 amino acids long. Losses at the gene ends were 3 bases for V and 5 bases for J; bases not matched to a gene: 15. Looked up from germline, CDR1 is GTSNPN and CDR2 is SVGIG (reference sequence).

This sequence was found in a woman in her sixties or seventies with acute or convalescent COVID-19. Material: peripheral blood. The gene calls are TRBV30 and TRBJ2-5; 7 nucleotides line up with TRBD1. The DNA of the CDR3 is TGTGCCTGGAGATTTACCGGGACAGTTCTTGAGGAGACCCAGTACTTC. It codes for CAWRFTGTVLEETQYF.